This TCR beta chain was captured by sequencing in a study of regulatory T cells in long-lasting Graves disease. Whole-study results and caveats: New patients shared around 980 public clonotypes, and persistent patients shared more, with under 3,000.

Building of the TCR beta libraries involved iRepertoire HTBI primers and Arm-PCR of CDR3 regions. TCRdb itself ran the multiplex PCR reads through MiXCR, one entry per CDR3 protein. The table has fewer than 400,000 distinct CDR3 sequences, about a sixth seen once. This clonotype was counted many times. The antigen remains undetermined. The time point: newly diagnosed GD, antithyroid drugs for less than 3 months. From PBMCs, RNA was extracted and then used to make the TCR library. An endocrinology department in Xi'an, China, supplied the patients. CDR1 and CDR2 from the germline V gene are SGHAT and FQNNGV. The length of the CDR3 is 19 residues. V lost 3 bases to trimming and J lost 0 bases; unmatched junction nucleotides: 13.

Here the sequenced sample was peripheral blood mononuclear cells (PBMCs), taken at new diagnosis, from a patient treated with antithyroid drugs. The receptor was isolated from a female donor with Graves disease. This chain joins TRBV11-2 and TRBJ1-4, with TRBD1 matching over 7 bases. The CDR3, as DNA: TGTGCCAGCAGCTTCAACACCGAAGGCAGGGGGACAACTAATGAAAAACTGTTTTTT. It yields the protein CASSFNTEGRGTTNEKLFF.